This T cell receptor beta chain comes out of a study of tumor-infiltrating lymphocytes in primary liver carcinoma. Study-wide findings and caveats: The top-250-clone fraction was significantly higher in tumors than in blood (p = 0.039).

TCR beta cDNA came from roughly 0.45 ug total RNA, primed with a constant-region primer. For TCR beta, libraries were produced by three nested multiplex PCR rounds using slightly modified ARM-PCR. Both of the initial two PCR rounds ran for approximately 11 cycles and employed TRBV1-TRBV30 forward primers alongside a C-beta reverse primer. TCRdb redid the calling of the multiplex PCR reads with MiXCR, one entry per CDR3 protein. The sample consists of roughly 100,000 distinct CDR3 sequences, about 63% of them appearing once. The CDR3 sequence is 15 residues long. Germline-derived CDR1 and CDR2 are SGHDT and YYEEEE. The tissue used was unsorted bulk material of 20-30 mg. RNA and DNA were co-extracted from it with the AllPrep DNA/RNA mini kit. Comment on this clonotype: Its antigen remains unknown.

The chain joins TRBV5-6 to TRBJ1-5, with no clear D. Gene TRBJ2-3 matches the end of the DNA better, so the J call may be wrong. This TCR was recovered from an older woman with primary liver carcinoma and hepatitis B virus infection. Material: liver tumor tissue from sampling region 2. Subset reported: tumor region T2, inferior pole. CDR3 loop: CASSSQRAGNQPQYF. As DNA, the CDR3 is TGTGCCAGCAGCTCCCAACGGGCAGGCAATCAGCCCCAGTATTTT.